The TCR beta chain under discussion was sequenced for a study of blood T cell repertoires in COVID-19. The V segment lost 4 bases and the J segment 4 bases; nucleotides outside the gene matches: 4. Germline values: CDR1 MNHEY, CDR2 SVGEGT. The CDR3 has 13 residues. This table comes from immunoSEQ multiplex PCR, and its TCRdb copy is limited to in-frame clones, with some not included. The table includes about 100,000 clones, 80% to 90% detected once. Ages ranged from about 18 to 89 years, with residence in 20 to 30 US areas. Participants reported their clinical history, and cohort assignment relied on those reports.

The chain employs TRBV6-2 or TRBV6-3 and TRBJ2-7; the match to TRBD1 covers 7 bases. The clonotype was recovered from a woman aged 45-60 years who had recovered from COVID-19. Input material: PBMCs or T cells enriched from blood (not recorded which). The CDR3 here is CASSFGTEYEQYF. CDR3 sequence (DNA): TGTGCCAGCAGTTTTGGGACAGAGTACGAGCAGTACTTC.